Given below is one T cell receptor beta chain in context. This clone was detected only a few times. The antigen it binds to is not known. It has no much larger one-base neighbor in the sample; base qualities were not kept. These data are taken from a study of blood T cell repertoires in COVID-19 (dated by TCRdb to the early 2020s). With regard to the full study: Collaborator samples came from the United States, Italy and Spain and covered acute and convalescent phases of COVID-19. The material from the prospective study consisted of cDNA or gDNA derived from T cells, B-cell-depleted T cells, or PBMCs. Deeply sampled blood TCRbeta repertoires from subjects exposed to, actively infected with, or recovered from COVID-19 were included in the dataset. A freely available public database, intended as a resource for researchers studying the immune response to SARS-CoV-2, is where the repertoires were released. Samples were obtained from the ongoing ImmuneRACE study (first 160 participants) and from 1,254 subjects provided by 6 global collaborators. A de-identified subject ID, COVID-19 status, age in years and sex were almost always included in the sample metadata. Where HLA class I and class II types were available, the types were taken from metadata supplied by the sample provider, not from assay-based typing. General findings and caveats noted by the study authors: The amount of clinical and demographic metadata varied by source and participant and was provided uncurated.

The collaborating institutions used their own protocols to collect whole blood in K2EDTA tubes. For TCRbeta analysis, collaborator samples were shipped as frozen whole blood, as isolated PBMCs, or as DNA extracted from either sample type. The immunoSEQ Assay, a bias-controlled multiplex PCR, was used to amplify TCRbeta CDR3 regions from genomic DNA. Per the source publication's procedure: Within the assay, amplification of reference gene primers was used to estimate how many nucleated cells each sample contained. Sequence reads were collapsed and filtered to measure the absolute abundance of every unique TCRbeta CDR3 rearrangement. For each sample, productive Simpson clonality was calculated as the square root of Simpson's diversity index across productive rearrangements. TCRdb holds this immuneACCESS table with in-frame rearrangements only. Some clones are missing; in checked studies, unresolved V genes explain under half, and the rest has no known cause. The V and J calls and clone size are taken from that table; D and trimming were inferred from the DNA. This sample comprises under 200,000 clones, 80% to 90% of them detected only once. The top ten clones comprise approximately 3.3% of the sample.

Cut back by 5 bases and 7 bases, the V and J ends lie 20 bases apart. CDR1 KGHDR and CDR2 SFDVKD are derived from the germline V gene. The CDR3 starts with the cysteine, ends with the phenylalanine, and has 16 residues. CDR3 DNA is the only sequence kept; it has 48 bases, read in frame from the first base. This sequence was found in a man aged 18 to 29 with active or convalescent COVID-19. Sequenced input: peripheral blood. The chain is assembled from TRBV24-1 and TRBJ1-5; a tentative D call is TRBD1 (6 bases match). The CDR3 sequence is CATSGAGAAGEQPQHF. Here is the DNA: TGTGCCACCAGTGGGGCAGGGGCGGCAGGAGAGCAGCCCCAGCATTTT.